This T cell receptor beta chain was profiled in a study of cytomegalovirus exposure and HLA in healthy donors. 13 Jbeta primers and 60 Vbeta primers were used for the PCR. TCRdb's copy holds only in-frame clones and misses some; the assay was immunoSEQ multiplex PCR. The table gives some 84,000 clones; the top ten clones make up more than 0.45% of it. This receptor was identified in a man aged 50 to 60 in good health and CMV-seronegative. What was sequenced was PBMCs.

The chain's CDR3 is CASSMVGKGVSYEQYF. Written as DNA, the CDR3 is TGTGCCAGTAGTATGGTAGGGAAAGGGGTTTCCTACGAGCAGTACTTC. This rearrangement joins TRBV19 to TRBJ2-7; possible D gene TRBD1, 5 bases. V lost 3 bases, J lost 1 base, and 16 bases lay in between. This CDR3 contains 16 residues. The germline gives CDR1 LNHDA, CDR2 SQIVND (reference sequence).